This TCR beta chain was captured in a study of tumor-infiltrating lymphocytes in primary liver carcinoma. This clonotype was seen repeatedly, ten times or more. Its antigen is undetermined. For blood RNA, unsorted whole blood served as the source, and germline DNA was extracted too. Findings and limits, study-wide: Tumor region pairs showed greater overlap than either tumor-adjacent or tumor-blood pairs did.

TCR beta cDNA was prepared out of roughly 450 ng total RNA by means of a constant-region primer. Three nested multiplex PCR rounds, a slightly modified ARM-PCR, produced the libraries for TCR beta. Two initial PCR rounds of ten to eleven cycles each paired TRBV1-TRBV30 forward primers with a C-beta reverse primer. One entry per CDR3 protein results from TCRdb running MiXCR on the multiplex PCR reads. The repertoire consists of around 330,000 distinct CDR3 sequences, with roughly two thirds occurring once and the leading ten covering 9%. This CDR3 has 14 residues. Germline loops: CDR1 MNHEY, CDR2 SVGEGT. V gave up 6 bases and J gave up 0 bases, with 9 bases separating them.

Specimen: peripheral blood. This TCR came from a man aged 35-49 years with primary liver carcinoma and hepatitis B virus infection. This sequence joins TRBV6-2 or TRBV6-3 and TRBJ2-1; possibly TRBD1 for D (6 bases). The CDR3 bases are TGTGCCAGCAGAACAGGGAGCTCCTACAATGAGCAGTTCTTC. Its protein product is CASRTGSSYNEQFF.